The next 17 T cell receptor beta chains were all read from a single sample in a study of early T cells in non-severe SARS-CoV-2 infection. TCRdb reanalysed the 5' RACE reads using MiXCR and keeps one entry per CDR3 protein. This sample has about 90,000 distinct CDR3 sequences, with approximately 14% found just once. The material sequenced was whole blood. These receptors came from an adult who was a healthcare worker with PCR-confirmed SARS-CoV-2 infection or an uninfected control (not recorded which).

This chain joins TRBV29-1 and TRBJ1-4; D may be TRBD1 (6 bases). Trimming shortened V by 4 bases and J by 6 bases, and 15 bases separated the two germline ends. The CDR3 has 14 amino acids. Germline CDR1 SQVTM, CDR2 ANQGSEA. In DNA, the CDR3 is TGCAGCGTTGGGGTGACAGGCTCTTATGAAAAACTGTTTTTT. Protein: CSVGVTGSYEKLFF.

Here the CDR3 DNA reads TGTGCCACCGCTCACTCCCACCCCAGTCAGCCCCAGCATTTT. Its protein product is CATAHSHPSQPQHF. This chain connects TRBV24-1 to TRBJ1-5; D gene uncertain. With 9 bases removed from V and 6 bases from J, the gap between germline ends came to 17 bases. The CDR3 has 14 residues. The germline CDR1 and CDR2 sequences are KGHDR and SFDVKD.

This clonotype has more than one count but fewer than ten. The chain uses TRBV20-1 and TRBJ2-2; tentative D call: TRBD1 (7 bases). V shed 5 bases and J shed 3 bases, with 13 bases lying between them. Per germline, CDR1 DFQATT and CDR2 SNEGSKA (reference sequence). This CDR3 has 14 amino acids. The DNA of the CDR3 is TGCAGTGCTGCCGACAGGGAGGACACCGGGGAGCTGTTTTTT. Translating it yields CSAADREDTGELFF.

J is TRBJ1-3 and V is TRBV7-3; D is ambiguous. V dropped 2 bases and J dropped 8 bases, with 13 bases sitting between them. Germline lookup yields CDR1 SGHTA and CDR2 FQGTGA. The CDR3 totals 14 residues. CDR3: CASSLSTPSDTIYF. CDR3 bases: TGTGCCAGCAGCTTATCCACCCCGTCGGACACCATATATTTT.

The J gene is TRBJ2-1, the V gene TRBV28; TRBD2 matches at 8 bases. The V segment lost 4 bases and the J segment 8 bases; nucleotides outside the gene matches: 10. Germline CDR1 MDHEN, CDR2 SYDVKM. This CDR3 spans 15 amino acids. Here the CDR3 reads CASSSVGGLAHEQFF. The CDR3 DNA sequence: TGTGCCAGCAGTTCAGTTGGAGGACTAGCCCATGAGCAGTTCTTC.

In its sample, this clonotype was seen a few times. The V call is TRBV28, the J call TRBJ2-5; 7 nucleotides line up with TRBD1. Losses at the gene ends were 7 bases for V and 4 bases for J; bases not matched to a gene: 6. This CDR3 comprises 13 residues. Germline V gene sequence: CDR1 MDHEN, CDR2 SYDVKM. The CDR3 loop is CASMPSGGETQYF. The CDR3 DNA is TGTGCCAGCATGCCCTCAGGGGGAGAGACCCAGTACTTC.

The chain carries TRBV29-1 and TRBJ1-4, with a possible D match to TRBD1 (6 bases). The germline gives CDR1 SQVTM, CDR2 ANQGSEA. Between the trimmed V and J ends, which lost 6 bases and 7 bases, there was a span of 15 bases. The CDR3 length is 13 residues. The CDR3 region has the DNA TGCAGCGTCAATCAGGGGTTGGGTGAAAAACTGTTTTTT. It yields the protein CSVNQGLGEKLFF.

In its sample, this clonotype was seen a few times. V usage is TRBV3-1 and J usage is TRBJ1-6; D gene unclear. This CDR3 is 12 amino acids long. In germline, CDR1 is LGHDT, CDR2 YNNKEL (reference sequence). With 1 base removed from V and 8 bases from J, the gap between germline ends came to 3 bases. CDR3 bases: TGTGCCAGCAGCCAAGTCTATTCACCCCTCCACTTT. This translates into CASSQVYSPLHF.

The V gene is TRBV7-9, the J gene TRBJ2-1; 8 positions match TRBD1. Germline V CDR1 and CDR2: SEHNR, FQNEAQ (reference sequence). CDR3 length: 16 amino acids. Trimming cost V 5 bases and J 2 bases; bases outside gene matches: 8. This chain's CDR3 is CASSPGPTGAYNEQFF. In nucleotides, the CDR3 is TGTGCCAGCAGCCCTGGGCCGACAGGGGCCTACAATGAGCAGTTCTTC.

In this sample, this clonotype turned up many times. J is TRBJ2-7 and V is TRBV12-3 or TRBV12-4; TRBD1 matches 7 bases. The CDR3 consists of 15 residues. The trim removed 4 bases at V and 1 base at J, leaving 7 bases unmatched. CDR3 coding DNA: TGTGCCAGCAGTTCGGGTCCGGGACAGTCCTACGAGCAGTACTTC. This codes for CASSSGPGQSYEQYF.

This clonotype was observed many times. The V gene is TRBV5-1, the J gene TRBJ2-3, with D unclear. The germline CDR1 and CDR2 sequences are SGHRS and YFSETQ. The V gene lost 0 bases and the J gene lost 0 bases, with 2 bases spanning the gap. CDR3 length: 13 residues. The CDR3 DNA follows: TGCGCCAGCAGCTTGGAAAGCACAGATACGCAGTATTTT. Its protein product is CASSLESTDTQYF.

The chain links TRBV12-3 or TRBV12-4 to TRBJ1-1; the D is unclear. The ends were cut back, 2 bases at V and 3 bases at J, with 7 bases in the middle. This CDR3 has 13 amino acids. The CDR3 nucleotides read TGTGCCAGCAGTTTAAGCAGTTACACTGAAGCTTTCTTT. Translating it yields CASSLSSYTEAFF.

Concerning this clonotype: Compared with germline, one end of the junction differs, possibly owing to a read error. CDR3 region: CASSLGVGERYF. The CDR3 nucleotides are TGTGCCAGCAGTTTGGGAGTCGGGGAGCGGTACTTC. This sequence joins TRBV28 and TRBJ2-7; D possibly corresponds to TRBD2 (5 bases). There are 12 residues in the CDR3. Germline assignment: CDR1 MDHEN and CDR2 SYDVKM.

This clonotype was seen more than once but under ten times. This rearrangement joins TRBV2 to TRBJ2-1, with TRBD1 matching over 7 bases. There are 16 residues in the CDR3. Germline CDR1 SNHLY, CDR2 FYNNEI. V shed 3 bases and J 4 bases; nucleotides not matched to a gene: 9. The CDR3 loop reads CASSDYPDRTYNEQFF. The CDR3 bases are TGTGCCAGCAGTGACTACCCGGACAGGACATACAATGAGCAGTTCTTC.

This clonotype has a handful of counts. The V and J genes are TRBV7-2 and TRBJ2-1; 11 bases line up with TRBD2. The CDR3 contains 15 residues. V gave up 5 bases and J gave up 8 bases; unmatched junction bases: 8. Looked up from germline, CDR1 is SGHTA and CDR2 is FQGNSA. The CDR3 reads CASSIGTSGRDEQFF. DNA for the CDR3: TGTGCCAGCAGCATCGGGACTAGCGGTAGGGATGAGCAGTTCTTC.

In its sample, this clonotype was seen a few times. This chain joins TRBV7-2 and TRBJ2-7, with 14 bases fitting TRBD2. Trimming removed 5 bases from V and 3 bases from J; junction bases left unmatched: 6. The germline V gene encodes CDR1 SGHTA and CDR2 FQGNSA. The CDR3 consists of 16 residues. The CDR3 DNA reads as TGTGCCAGCAGCCCGGGGACTAGCGGGAGTCACTACGAGCAGTACTTC. Translated: CASSPGTSGSHYEQYF.

This clonotype was seen a handful of times. The gene calls are TRBV5-4 and TRBJ1-6; no reliable D call. The CDR3 extends over 14 amino acids. V lost 6 bases, J lost 10 bases, and 17 bases lay in between. Germline CDR1 and CDR2: SGHNT and YYREEE (reference sequence). The CDR3 nucleotides are TGTGCCAGCACAACACGGGCGGCAGGATCACCCCTCCACTTT. Encoded protein: CASTTRAAGSPLHF.